A single sample gave rise to the 31 T cell receptor beta chains below, sequenced in a study of regulatory T cells in long-lasting Graves disease. Construction of the TCR beta libraries employed iRepertoire HTBI primers in conjunction with Arm-PCR of CDR3 regions. One entry per CDR3 protein, called by TCRdb with MiXCR from the multiplex PCR reads. The sample includes some 420,000 distinct CDR3 sequences, 22% seen only once; the top ten take around 14%. Sample time point: persistent/refractory GD, antithyroid drugs over 5 years with positive TRAb. Making the TCR library involved RNA that had been extracted from PBMCs. Sequencing was performed on peripheral blood mononuclear cells (PBMCs), taken when the disease was refractory, from a patient treated with antithyroid drugs. The receptors originated from a female donor with Graves disease.

This clonotype was detected ten times or more. The chain recombines TRBV7-2 with TRBJ2-7, with 11 bases that match TRBD2. J lost 4 bases, V lost 4 bases, and 3 bases had no gene match. CDR1 is SGHTA, CDR2 FQGNSA, per germline. This CDR3 comprises 14 residues. The CDR3 spells CASSSTSGNYEQYF. CDR3 DNA sequence: TGTGCCAGCAGCTCGACTAGCGGGAATTACGAGCAGTACTTC. Full variable domain (missing parts from reference TRBV7-2 and TRBJ2-7): GAGVSQSPSNKVTEKGKDVELRCDPISGHTALYWYRQSLGQGLEFLIYFQGNSAPDKSGLPSDRFSAERTGGSVSTLTIQRTQQEDSAVYLCASSSTSGNYEQYFGPGTRLTVT.

This clonotype was seen at least ten times. This chain connects TRBV20-1 to TRBJ2-5; the match to TRBD2 covers 11 bases. The length of the CDR3 is 15 residues. From germline, CDR1 is DFQATT and CDR2 SNEGSKA (reference sequence). V lost 6 bases to trimming and J lost 2 bases; unmatched junction nucleotides: 8. CDR3 residues: CSATAGTSGQETQYF. The CDR3 coding sequence is TGCAGTGCCACCGCGGGGACTAGCGGACAAGAGACCCAGTACTTC.

The sample holds a few counts of this clonotype. The chain has TRBV11-1 and TRBJ1-6, with D perhaps TRBD1 (5 bases). Trimming left V 5 bases short and J 9 bases short, with 20 bases between. This CDR3 is 16 amino acids long. CDR1 SGHAT and CDR2 FQDESV come from the germline V gene (reference sequence). The chain's CDR3 is CASSGLSRGFGSPLHF. The CDR3 DNA is TGTGCCAGCAGCGGATTATCTAGGGGCTTCGGTTCACCCCTCCACTTT. Full variable domain (remainder filled in from reference TRBV11-1 and TRBJ1-6): EAEVAQSPRYKITEKSQAVAFWCDPISGHATLYWYRQILGQGPELLVQFQDESVVDDSQLPKDRFSAERLKGVDSTLKIQPAELGDSAMYLCASSGLSRGFGSPLHFGNGTRLTVT.

CDR3 sequence: CASSERARGSAKNIQYF. The CDR3 DNA is TGTGCCAGCAGTGAAAGGGCCCGGGGTTCGGCCAAAAACATTCAGTACTTC. This chain joins TRBV2 and TRBJ2-4; TRBD2 is a possible D gene (5 bases). This CDR3 is 17 amino acids long. V lost 2 bases and J lost 1, with 15 bases in between. Germline lookup yields CDR1 SNHLY and CDR2 FYNNEI.

The chain carries TRBV12-3 or TRBV12-4 and TRBJ1-3, with D possibly being TRBD1 (5 bases). The CDR3 totals 16 residues. The germline V and J ends were trimmed by 3 bases and 0 bases, with 12 bases remaining between them. The CDR3 here is CASSFQGPSSGNTIYF. DNA for the CDR3: TGTGCCAGCAGTTTTCAGGGCCCGAGCTCTGGAAACACCATATATTTT.

Written as DNA, the CDR3 is TGCAGCGTTGAAGGCGTAGCGGGAGTTGGTACGCAGTATTTT. Protein product: CSVEGVAGVGTQYF. V and J are TRBV29-1 and TRBJ2-3, with 9 bases matching TRBD2. The CDR3 is 14 amino acids. V shed 1 base and J 8 bases; nucleotides not matched to a gene: 7. Germline CDR1 is SQVTM and CDR2 is ANQGSEA.

The chain joins TRBV6-1 to TRBJ2-7, with 8 positions matching TRBD2. CDR1 and CDR2 (germline): MNHNS, SASEGT. The CDR3 runs to 15 residues. V lost 0 bases to trimming and J lost 3 bases; unmatched junction nucleotides: 4. CDR3 coding DNA: TGTGCCAGCAGTGAAGCCTCGGGAGGGGGCTACGAGCAGTACTTC. Translating it yields CASSEASGGGYEQYF.

The chain employs TRBV6-1 and TRBJ1-2; D gene ambiguous. The CDR3 has 13 residues. Deletions cut 8 bases from V and 3 bases from J, with 13 bases between. Germline-derived CDR1 and CDR2 are MNHNS and SASEGT. The DNA of the CDR3 is TGTGCCAGCCGGACTAATCGGGACTATGGCTACACCTTC. Its translation is CASRTNRDYGYTF.

The chain has TRBV7-9 and TRBJ1-1; no firm D call. Deletions cut 2 bases from V and 8 bases from J, with 6 bases between. Looked up from germline, CDR1 is SEHNR and CDR2 is FQNEAQ (reference sequence). The CDR3 contains 11 residues. CDR3 sequence reads: CASSLLMEAFF. CDR3 bases: TGTGCCAGCAGCTTATTAATGGAAGCTTTCTTT.

This clonotype was observed many times. A read error may account for a junction end that differs from germline. The chain employs TRBV2 and TRBJ1-1, with D possibly matching TRBD1 (5 bases). The CDR3 totals 12 residues. Germline-derived CDR1 and CDR2 are SNHLY and FYNNEI. As DNA, the CDR3 is TGTGCCAGCACTGAACCAGGGAGTGAAGCTTTCTTT. It is translated as CASTEPGSEAFF.

This clonotype was detected many times. One end of the junction is discordant with germline, which a read error may explain. The V and J genes are TRBV7-7 and TRBJ2-5; D is possibly TRBD1 (8 bases). This CDR3 comprises 17 residues. Germline lookup yields CDR1 SSHAT and CDR2 FNYEAQ (reference sequence). The chain's CDR3 is CASSRTLGQGGRETQYF. CDR3 DNA: TGTGCTAGCAGCCGAACGCTAGGACAGGGAGGGCGAGAGACCCAGTACTTC.

This clonotype was recorded at least ten times. The chain recombines TRBV28 with TRBJ1-1; D may be TRBD1 (6 bases). Trimming removed 7 bases from V and 5 bases from J, with 23 bases in between. Germline V CDR1 and CDR2: MDHEN, SYDVKM. The CDR3 is 16 residues long. The CDR3 here is CASNSRWAGVRTEAFF. In nucleotides, the CDR3 is TGTGCCAGCAACTCCAGATGGGCAGGGGTGAGGACTGAAGCTTTCTTT.

There are a few counts of this clonotype. The genes are TRBV13 and TRBJ1-1, with a tentative D call TRBD1 (5 bases). The CDR3 covers 14 residues. Germline loops: CDR1 PRHDT, CDR2 FYEKMQ (reference sequence). V was clipped by 1 base and J by 5 bases, with 11 bases between them. This CDR3 is CASSLVGDGTEAFF. The CDR3 DNA sequence: TGTGCCAGCAGCTTAGTAGGGGATGGGACTGAAGCTTTCTTT.

The table lists this clonotype with a few counts. This sequence joins TRBV19 and TRBJ2-5; TRBD1 matches 8 bases. The germline V gene has CDR1 LNHDA and CDR2 SQIVND (reference sequence). V gave up 6 bases and J gave up 5 bases; unmatched junction bases: 11. This CDR3 has 15 amino acids. Here the CDR3 reads CASSRRGQGVETQYF. CDR3 DNA sequence: TGTGCCAGTAGCCGCCGCGGACAGGGTGTCGAGACCCAGTACTTC.

Comments on this clonotype: The CDR3 does not close with the conserved phenylalanine or tryptophan, likely indicating a read error. The rearrangement links TRBV5-1 to TRBJ2-7; 7 nucleotides align to TRBD2. The J segment lost 7 bases and the V segment lost 0 bases, leaving 10 bases of the junction unmatched. The CDR3 runs 15 residues. Germline lookup yields CDR1 SGHRS and CDR2 YFSETQ. CDR3 sequence: CASSLAVAGVREQYL. DNA for the CDR3: TGCGCCAGCAGCTTGGCCGTGGCGGGAGTCAGGGAGCAGTACCTC.

This clonotype was found many times. This chain uses TRBV12-3 or TRBV12-4 with TRBJ2-5; 9 nucleotides line up with TRBD1. This CDR3 region has 15 residues. V gave up 3 bases and J gave up 5 bases; unmatched junction bases: 7. The CDR3 DNA is TGTGCCAGCAGTTTGGGGACAGGGTATTTTGAGACCCAGTACTTC. Its protein is CASSLGTGYFETQYF.

This chain connects TRBV10-2 to TRBJ2-5, with 7 bases that match TRBD2. TRBJ2-1 explains the end of the DNA better; the J call may be wrong. Germline lookup yields CDR1 WSHSY and CDR2 SAAADI. The length of the CDR3 is 16 residues. The DNA for the CDR3 is TGCGCCAGCAGGCCCGGGACTATCATTTATCAAGATGAGCAGTTCTTC. It encodes CASRPGTIIYQDEQFF.

Comment on this clonotype: This may stem from a read error, because a much larger clone lies one nucleotide away. This chain links TRBV7-2 with TRBJ2-7; D gene ambiguous. CDR1 is SGHTA and CDR2 is FQGNSA in the germline V gene. There are 14 residues in the CDR3. Trimming removed 5 bases at V and 6 bases at J, with 17 bases between. CDR3 residues: CASSLDGFSCEQYF. The CDR3 nucleotides read TGTGCCAGCAGCCTGGACGGTTTTAGTTGCGAGCAGTACTTC.

This chain links TRBV9 with TRBJ2-2; D ambiguous. Trimming removed 3 bases from V and 6 bases from J, with 12 bases in between. CDR1 and CDR2 (germline): SGDLS, YYNGEE. The CDR3 has 14 amino acids. In DNA, the CDR3 is TGTGCCAGCAGCGGTCTATACGGGCCCGGGGAGCTGTTTTTT. Translation gives CASSGLYGPGELFF.

This clonotype has a handful of counts. This rearrangement joins TRBV5-1 to TRBJ2-7; 8 bases fit TRBD2. Germline CDR1 and CDR2: SGHRS and YFSETQ. The ends lost 0 bases at V and 5 bases at J; junction bases unmatched: 4. The CDR3 loop spans 14 amino acids. The CDR3 protein is CASSLAGRVNEQYF. DNA for the CDR3: TGCGCCAGCAGCTTGGCCGGGAGGGTCAACGAGCAGTACTTC.

This clonotype was detected many times. This sequence joins TRBV28 and TRBJ2-7; D possibly uses TRBD1 or TRBD2 (6 bases each). Looked up from germline, CDR1 is MDHEN and CDR2 is SYDVKM. Between the trimmed V and J ends, which lost 6 bases and 3 bases, there was a span of 21 bases. The CDR3 sequence is 16 residues long. Written as DNA, the CDR3 is TGTGCCAGCAGACGCGGGGATCAGGGGACCCACTACGAGCAGTACTTC. Translation: CASRRGDQGTHYEQYF.

This clonotype appeared many times. V and J are TRBV28 and TRBJ2-7, with 7 bases that match TRBD2. The CDR3 extends over 13 amino acids. The V and J ends lost 3 bases and 10 bases, in that order; junction bases with no gene match: 9. Germline V gene lookup returns CDR1 MDHEN and CDR2 SYDVKM. CDR3 region: CASSLITSVEQYF. The CDR3 DNA is TGTGCCAGCAGTTTGATTACTAGCGTGGAACAGTACTTC.

The gene calls are TRBV10-3 and TRBJ2-7, with 7 nucleotides matching TRBD2. V lost 6 bases, J lost 5 bases, and 1 base stayed unmatched. Germline CDR1 ENHRY, CDR2 SYGVKD. The CDR3 runs to 11 residues. CDR3 region: CAIRGTNEQYF. CDR3 nucleotides: TGTGCCATCAGGGGGACTAACGAGCAGTACTTC.

The chain is built from TRBV5-5 and TRBJ1-2; D is possibly TRBD1 (6 bases). The V gene's germline CDR1 is SGHKS and CDR2 YYEKEE (reference sequence). This CDR3 spans 14 amino acids. The V gene lost 1 base and the J gene lost 5 bases, with 12 bases spanning the gap. The CDR3 coding sequence is TGTGCCAGCAGCTTGATGGCAGGGGCGTATGGCTACACCTTC. Translated: CASSLMAGAYGYTF.

This clonotype was detected only once. The V and J genes are TRBV3-1 and TRBJ1-5; D uncertain. The length of the CDR3 is 14 residues. Trimming shortened V by 4 bases and J by 5 bases, and 12 bases separated the two germline ends. Per the germline V gene, CDR1 is LGHDT and CDR2 is YNNKEL (reference sequence). Here the CDR3 reads CASSLEAVDQPQHF. The CDR3 bases are TGTGCCAGCAGCCTTGAAGCGGTGGATCAGCCCCAGCATTTT. Filled out from reference TRBV3-1 and TRBJ1-5, the complete variable domain reads DTAVSQTPKYLVTQMGNDKSIKCEQNLGHDTMYWYKQDSKKFLKIMFSYNNKELIINETVPNRFSPKSPDKAHLNLHINSLELGDSAVYFCASSLEAVDQPQHFGDGTRLSIL.

This clonotype was observed many times. The J gene is TRBJ1-2, the V gene TRBV28, with TRBD1 as a possible D gene (5 bases). CDR3 length: 12 amino acids. Germline CDR1 and CDR2: MDHEN and SYDVKM. With 11 bases removed from V and 4 bases from J, the gap between germline ends came to 14 bases. The CDR3 sequence is CASQGGVYGYTF. The CDR3, as DNA: TGTGCCTCCCAAGGAGGGGTCTATGGCTACACCTTC.

A few counts support this clonotype. The chain's CDR3 is CASSLGGFGGTQYF. The CDR3 DNA follows: TGTGCCAGCAGCTTGGGGGGGTTCGGTGGGACCCAGTACTTC. The chain joins TRBV5-5 to TRBJ2-5; D may be TRBD1 or TRBD2 (5 bases each). Germline-derived CDR1 and CDR2 are SGHKS and YYEKEE (reference sequence). Trimming removed 0 bases from V and 7 bases from J, with 13 bases in between. The CDR3 sequence is 14 residues long. Variable domain in full (rest from reference TRBV5-5 and TRBJ2-5): DAGVTQSPTHLIKTRGQQVTLRCSPISGHKSVSWYQQVLGQGPQFIFQYYEKEERGRGNFPDRFSARQFPNYSSELNVNALLLGDSALYLCASSLGGFGGTQYFGPGTRLLVL.

The sample holds a few counts of this clonotype. This rearrangement joins TRBV10-3 to TRBJ2-3; 11 bases line up with TRBD2. V shed 4 bases and J 6 bases; nucleotides not matched to a gene: 3. The germline V gene encodes CDR1 ENHRY and CDR2 SYGVKD. This CDR3 region has 14 residues. The CDR3 is CAISGGLAADTQYF. CDR3 in DNA: TGTGCCATCAGTGGGGGACTAGCGGCTGATACGCAGTATTTT.

This clonotype occurred many times. The V call is TRBV12-3 or TRBV12-4, the J call TRBJ2-4; 9 positions match TRBD1. Germline trimming cut 6 bases from V and 2 bases from J; bases unmatched to any gene: 8. This CDR3 has 16 residues. Here the CDR3 DNA reads TGTGCCAGCAGACAGGGGGCAATCGGGACCAAAAACATTCAGTACTTC. Translation gives CASRQGAIGTKNIQYF.

The table lists this clonotype with many counts. The chain uses TRBV11-1 and TRBJ1-6, with TRBD1 matching over 9 bases. Losses at the gene ends were 3 bases for V and 2 bases for J; bases not matched to a gene: 5. This CDR3 spans 17 amino acids. Germline V gene lookup returns CDR1 SGHAT and CDR2 FQDESV (reference sequence). CDR3 sequence (DNA): TGTGCCAGCAGCTTGGGGACAGGGAGGACCTATAATTCACCCCTCCACTTT. Protein sequence: CASSLGTGRTYNSPLHF.

This rearrangement joins TRBV7-3 to TRBJ2-5; D perhaps matches TRBD1 (6 bases). Trimming stripped 5 bases from V and 4 bases from J, with 11 bases between. CDR3 size: 13 residues. Germline CDR1 is SGHTA and CDR2 is FQGTGA. The CDR3 reads CASSDVRGETQYF. CDR3 coding DNA: TGTGCCAGCAGCGATGTCAGGGGAGAGACCCAGTACTTC.